The rows below give T cell receptor beta chains drawn from one sample of a study of persistence of HIV-infected CD4 T cells. Here immunoSEQ multiplex PCR was the method, and the copy in TCRdb shows in-frame clones only, minus some. The table includes about 40,000 clones, roughly 74% detected once. Antigens for these TCRs are unknown. The specimen comprised CD4+ T cells sorted from PBMCs after roughly 18-hour stimulation, sampled from a patient who received antiretroviral therapy. All receptors come from an adult man with HIV who was CMV-seropositive. Each CDR3 is given with its conserved first and last residue. Each record gives: clone size, J gene, D gene, V gene, CDR3 DNA, CDR3 protein. A D gene is named only where the DNA matches it firmly. Size is omitted from some rows. Given values are once, few, many or a class for expanded clones.

>-|TRBJ1-1|TRBD1|TRBV27
TGTGCCAGCAGTTTATACCCAGGAGGGGGCAACACTGAAGCTTTCTTT
CASSLYPGGGNTEAFF
>-|TRBJ1-1|TRBD1|TRBV28
TGTGCCAGCAGTTCCGGTGACAGGGTGAACACTGAAGCTTTCTTT
CASSSGDRVNTEAFF
>-|TRBJ2-7|TRBD1|TRBV7-9
TGTGCCAGCAGCCCTGGACAGGGACCCTACGAGCAGTACTTC
CASSPGQGPYEQYF
>-|TRBJ2-3|-|TRBV7-8
TGTGCCAGCAGCCCCCACACAGATACGCAGTATTTT
CASSPHTDTQYF
>few|TRBJ1-3|TRBD1|TRBV5-1
TGCGCCAGCAGTCACGGGACAGGGTCTGGAAACACCATATATTTT
CASSHGTGSGNTIYF
>once|TRBJ2-7|TRBD1|TRBV7-8
TGTGCCAGCAGCCCTACAGGGGGAATTTCCTACGAGCAGTACTTC
CASSPTGGISYEQYF
>-|TRBJ1-5|-|TRBV6-5
TGTGCCAGCAGTTCCCAGGTATATAGCAATCAGCCCCAGCATTTT
CASSSQVYSNQPQHF
>-|TRBJ2-1|-|TRBV29-1
TGCAGCGTTTCTGATGAGCAGTTCTTC
CSVSDEQFF
>-|TRBJ2-3|-|TRBV12-3/TRBV12-4
TGTGCCAGCAGTTTTCCCCCCGCAGATACGCAGTATTTT
CASSFPPADTQYF
>-|TRBJ2-7|-|TRBV2
TGTGCCAGCTCAATCCACGAGCAGTACTTC
CASSIHEQYF
>-|TRBJ1-3|TRBD1|TRBV5-1
TGCGCCAGCAGCGTGGGACAGGGTTTCCCCGGAAACACCATATATTTT
CASSVGQGFPGNTIYF
>-|TRBJ1-2|-|TRBV29-1
TGCAGCGTTGTGAAGACAGATAACTATGGCTACACCTTC
CSVVKTDNYGYTF
>-|TRBJ1-1|TRBD1|TRBV27
TGTGCCAGCAGTTTCTCCGGGACAGGGGGCACTGAAGCTTTCTTT
CASSFSGTGGTEAFF
>few|TRBJ2-7|TRBD1|TRBV10-3
TGTGCCATCAGTGAGTTGGGACAGGCTTCCTACGAGCAGTACTTC
CAISELGQASYEQYF
>-|TRBJ2-7|-|TRBV18
TGTGCCAGCTCACCGGTGCGGGGAACGAAGGAGGACGAGCAGTACTTC
CASSPVRGTKEDEQYF
>-|TRBJ1-5|TRBD1|TRBV27
TGTGCCAGCAGTATTACCGGGACAGGGGAGTTTCGCAATCAGCCCCAGCATTTT
CASSITGTGEFRNQPQHF
>-|TRBJ1-3|TRBD1|TRBV10-3
TGTGCCATCACCAGAACAGGGGGCACAGAAAACACCATATATTTT
CAITRTGGTENTIYF
>-|TRBJ2-7|-|TRBV4-3
TGCGCCAGCAGCCAGGATGACAGGCTGGGGCACGACAGCTCCTACGAGCAGTACTTC
CASSQDDRLGHDSSYEQYF
>-|TRBJ1-1|-|TRBV7-2
TGTGCCAGCAGCTTAATGGTCACTGAAGCTTTCTTT
CASSLMVTEAFF
>-|TRBJ2-2|-|TRBV7-2
TGTGCCAGCAGCCCGGCATCACAGTCCTTAGAGCTGTTTTTT
CASSPASQSLELFF
>-|TRBJ2-1|-|TRBV5-8
TGTGCCAGCAGCCCAATCAGAGAGCAGTTCTTC
CASSPIREQFF
>-|TRBJ2-2|TRBD1|TRBV9
TGTGCCAGCAGCGTACAGGGGGCGAACACCGGGGAGCTGTTTTTT
CASSVQGANTGELFF
>once|TRBJ1-5|-|TRBV5-1
TGCGCCAGCAGCTTGTCAGGCGAAGCAGGGCCTAACAGACCCCAGCATTTT
CASSLSGEAGPNRPQHF
>-|TRBJ2-2|-|TRBV30
TGTGCCTGGAGTGTTTACACCGGGGAGCTGTTTTTT
CAWSVYTGELFF
>-|TRBJ1-4|TRBD1|TRBV28
TGTGCCAGCAGCTTTACAGGGGGCAGTGATGAAAAACTGTTTTTT
CASSFTGGSDEKLFF
>-|TRBJ1-2|-|TRBV30
TGTGCCTTGCGAGGGGGGTTTGATACTAACTATGGCTACACCTTC
CALRGGFDTNYGYTF
>medium-sized|TRBJ1-2|-|TRBV16
TGTGCCAGCAGCCAAAAAAAGGACGGATACTATGGCTACACCTTC
CASSQKKDGYYGYTF
>-|TRBJ1-1|TRBD1|TRBV10-3
TGTGCCATCAGGACAGGGGTTATGACTGAAGCTTTCTTT
CAIRTGVMTEAFF
>-|TRBJ2-4|TRBD1|TRBV5-1
TGCGCCAGCAGTTTGGGACAGGGGGCCCCCAAAAACATTCAGTACTTC
CASSLGQGAPKNIQYF
>-|TRBJ2-3|TRBD1|TRBV9
TGTGCCAGCAGCTTTGGGACAGGGGACACAGATACGCAGTATTTT
CASSFGTGDTDTQYF
>once|TRBJ1-3|-|TRBV30
TGTGCCTGGGGCCGGGGGAGCTCTGGAAACACCATATATTTT
CAWGRGSSGNTIYF
>-|TRBJ2-7|TRBD1|TRBV19
TGTGCCAGTAGTCCCGGGACAGGACCTAGGCAGTACTTC
CASSPGTGPRQYF
>few|TRBJ1-5|-|TRBV5-8
TGTGCCAGCCTGGGGCAGCCTGGCAATCAGCCCCAGCATTTT
CASLGQPGNQPQHF
>-|TRBJ2-3|TRBD2|TRBV5-1
TGCGCCAGCAGCTTCAGAGCGGGGGGCGGCACAGATACGCAGTATTTT
CASSFRAGGGTDTQYF
>once|TRBJ2-3|-|TRBV19
TGTGCCAGTAGAGTGGCGGGGGCCGGTTTTGATACGCAGTATTTT
CASRVAGAGFDTQYF
>-|TRBJ1-1|-|TRBV27
TGTGCCAGCGGGGGACGGCGGATGAACACTGAAGCTTTCTTT
CASGGRRMNTEAFF
>-|TRBJ2-6|-|TRBV5-5
TGTGCCAGCAGCCACTCAATCTCTGGGGCCAACGTCCTGACTTTC
CASSHSISGANVLTF
>once|TRBJ1-2|TRBD1|TRBV5-1
TGCGCCAGCAGCTCACGACAGGGAGCTAACTATGGCTACACCTTC
CASSSRQGANYGYTF
>-|TRBJ2-2|-|TRBV6-4
TGTGCCAGCAGTTTACAGGGAGGAACCGGGGAGCTGTTTTTT
CASSLQGGTGELFF
>-|TRBJ1-1|TRBD1|TRBV15
TGTGCCACCAGACCGACAGGGGCGCCAGAAGCTTTCTTT
CATRPTGAPEAFF
>-|TRBJ2-2|-|TRBV19
TGTGCCAGTAGTATAGTACGTCCTACCACCGGGGAGCTGTTTTTT
CASSIVRPTTGELFF
>few|TRBJ2-2|-|TRBV6-4
TGTGCCAGCAGTGTGCAGCATTGGAACACCGGGGAGCTGTTTTTT
CASSVQHWNTGELFF
>-|TRBJ2-5|TRBD2|TRBV7-2
TGTGCCAGCAGCTTAGTTAGCGGGGGGGCAGAGACCCAGTACTTC
CASSLVSGGAETQYF
>-|TRBJ2-7|-|TRBV7-2
TGTGCCAGCAGCCCCCCGGTCGGCTACGAGCAGTACTTC
CASSPPVGYEQYF
>few|TRBJ1-5|-|TRBV19
TGTGCCAGTAGTTTGCCTCAGCCTAGCAATCAGCCCCAGCATTTT
CASSLPQPSNQPQHF
>once|TRBJ2-3|-|TRBV11-1
TGTGCCAGCAGCTTAGGCGGGGAAAGCACAGATACGCAGTATTTT
CASSLGGESTDTQYF
>-|TRBJ1-4|-|TRBV2
TGTGCCAGCAGTGAAGCTCCAGGAGAAAAACTGTTTTTT
CASSEAPGEKLFF
>-|TRBJ2-7|TRBD2|TRBV27
TGTGCCACCCAAGCGGGGGGACCTACCTACGAGCAGTACTTC
CATQAGGPTYEQYF
>-|TRBJ2-3|TRBD2|TRBV7-2
TGTGCCAGCAGCCCGCGACTAGCGGGGGGCGGAGATACGCAGTATTTT
CASSPRLAGGGDTQYF
>-|TRBJ2-5|TRBD2|TRBV9
TGTGCCAGCAGCGCCCGCGTTGGCGGGGGAGAGACCCAGTACTTC
CASSARVGGGETQYF
>-|TRBJ2-7|TRBD1|TRBV5-1
TGCGCCAGCAGCCTAGGGACAGGGAGTACTTACGAGCAGTACTTC
CASSLGTGSTYEQYF
>-|TRBJ2-2|TRBD1|TRBV7-2
TGTGCCAGCAGCTTGAATGGGGACAGAAACACCGGGGAGCTGTTTTTT
CASSLNGDRNTGELFF
>-|TRBJ1-5|-|TRBV6-5
TGTGCCAGCAGCCGGTGGATTGACGCCAATCAGCCCCAGCATTTT
CASSRWIDANQPQHF
>-|TRBJ2-4|-|TRBV6-5
TGTGCCAGCACTAGACGGGGTATAGCCAAAAACATTCAGTACTTC
CASTRRGIAKNIQYF
>-|TRBJ1-1|-|TRBV3-1/TRBV3-2
TGTGCCAGCAGCCAACAGAGGCGTTTGAACACTGAAGCTTTCTTT
CASSQQRRLNTEAFF
>-|TRBJ1-2|-|TRBV15
TGTGCCACCAGCAGAGCCGAGCTAGCGGGGTACACCTTC
CATSRAELAGYTF
>-|TRBJ2-2|TRBD1|TRBV10-3
TGTGCCATCAGTGCGACAGGGGCTAACACCGGGGAGCTGTTTTTT
CAISATGANTGELFF